This T cell receptor beta chain was sequenced during a study of shared clonotypes between healthy human individuals. Study results and caveats: It was the few donors that limited the genetic and exposure-history diversity represented.

This clone was seen more than once but under ten times. Its specificity is not known. Germline lookup yields CDR1 MDHEN and CDR2 SYDVKM. The CDR3 extends over 15 amino acids. Trimming pared 6 bases from V and 4 bases from J, leaving 15 bases between. Investigators spread the genomic DNA of each subset evenly over several immunoSEQ plates. TCRdb's table, derived via immunoSEQ multiplex PCR, lists solely in-frame clones and lacks some. Here the sample spans about 480,000 clones, around 79% being singletons. This receptor was obtained from a woman aged 40 to 50 in good health. Some clones in this sample may be carry-over from other donors' samples. The chain has TRBV28 and TRBJ2-2; unclear D gene. The sample was PBMCs. Written as DNA, the CDR3 is TGTGCCAGCAGAGAATACCAGGCCTCCACCGGGGAGCTGTTTTTT. Its translation: CASREYQASTGELFF.